These 32 T cell receptor beta chains were all obtained from the same sample, sequenced in a study of blood T cell repertoires in COVID-19. Sequenced by immunoSEQ multiplex PCR; TCRdb stores in-frame clones only, minus some. This table holds around 76,000 clones, around 89% found once. The sample was peripheral blood. Receptors were obtained from a man aged 60-69 years with acute or convalescent COVID-19.

The V gene is TRBV9, the J gene TRBJ2-5, with 10 positions matching TRBD1. This CDR3 has 16 residues. Germline assignment: CDR1 SGDLS and CDR2 YYNGEE. The junction had 7 bases not matched to a gene; V was cut back by 4 bases and J by 1 base. In DNA form, the CDR3 reads TGTGCCAGCAGCACACGACAGGGGGCTCCCCAAGAGACCCAGTACTTC. Protein product: CASSTRQGAPQETQYF. The full variable domain, with the rest looked up from reference TRBV9 and TRBJ2-5, is DSGVTQTPKHLITATGQRVTLRCSPRSGDLSVYWYQQSLDQGLQFLIQYYNGEERAKGNILERFSAQQFPDLHSELNLSSLELGDSALYFCASSTRQGAPQETQYFGPGTRLLVL.

This clone was picked up one time. The chain joins TRBV20-1 to TRBJ1-2; D is unclear. Germline V lookup: CDR1 DFQATT, CDR2 SNEGSKA (reference sequence). This CDR3 has 15 residues. V was pared by 3 bases and J by 2 bases, with 16 bases between. CDR3 DNA sequence: TGCAGTGCTAGTGTCGGGTCGGAACGGAACTATGGCTACACCTTC. This translates into CSASVGSERNYGYTF.

This clone counts as medium-sized. The genes are TRBV3-1 (or the pseudogene TRBV3-2) and TRBJ2-6; D perhaps matches TRBD2 (5 bases). This CDR3 is built from 16 residues. Deletions cut 4 bases from V and 2 bases from J, with 12 bases between. Germline lookup yields CDR1 LGHDT and CDR2 YNNKEL (reference sequence). The CDR3 region is CASSPDTRTGANVLTF. As DNA, the CDR3 is TGTGCCAGCAGCCCCGATACTAGAACTGGGGCCAACGTCCTGACTTTC.

V gene TRBV6-1 combines with J gene TRBJ2-1; 7 positions agree with TRBD1. CDR1 is MNHNS and CDR2 is SASEGT in the germline V gene. V lost 2 bases to trimming and J lost 8 bases; unmatched junction nucleotides: 9. The CDR3 has 15 residues. The CDR3 coding sequence is TGTGCCAGCAGTGAAAGTCCAGGGGGAGTCGATGAGCAGTTCTTC. This codes for CASSESPGGVDEQFF.

This chain links TRBV5-1 with TRBJ1-2, with 7 bases identical to TRBD1. Germline trimming cut 3 bases from V and 8 bases from J; bases unmatched to any gene: 4. Germline V CDR1 and CDR2: SGHRS, YFSETQ. The CDR3 consists of 12 residues. CDR3 in amino acids: CASSSQGGGYTF. The CDR3 DNA follows: TGCGCCAGCAGCTCTCAGGGGGGCGGCTACACCTTC.

The chain links TRBV30 to TRBJ1-5, with 7 bases aligning to TRBD1. The V and J ends lost 4 bases and 7 bases, in that order; junction bases with no gene match: 10. There are 14 residues in the CDR3. CDR1 and CDR2 (germline): GTSNPN, SVGIG (reference sequence). CDR3 sequence reads: CAWNPTGMEQPQHF. The CDR3 coding sequence is TGTGCCTGGAATCCGACAGGGATGGAGCAGCCCCAGCATTTT.

The rearrangement joins TRBV6-5 to TRBJ2-7; D is perhaps TRBD1 (5 bases). The CDR3 sequence is 14 residues long. In germline, CDR1 is MNHEY, CDR2 SVGAGI. Trimming stripped 2 bases from V and 0 bases from J, with 8 bases between. The CDR3 nucleotides read TGTGCCAGCAGTTACCAGGGTAGCTCCTACGAGCAGTACTTC. The encoded protein is CASSYQGSSYEQYF.

The CDR3 bases are TGCGCCAGCAGCCATTCGGACAGGGGGCGAGTAGACTATGGCTACACCTTC. Its translation is CASSHSDRGRVDYGYTF. The chain couples TRBV4-1 to TRBJ1-2; 11 nucleotides match TRBD1. The CDR3 sequence is 17 residues long. The germline V gene has CDR1 MGHRA and CDR2 YSYEKL. The ends lost 3 bases at V and 3 bases at J; junction bases unmatched: 9.

The genes are TRBV28 and TRBJ1-6, with 7 bases aligning to TRBD1. CDR3 size: 16 residues. Trimming removed 5 bases from V and 8 bases from J; junction bases left unmatched: 12. Germline assignment: CDR1 MDHEN and CDR2 SYDVKM. CDR3 amino acids: CASSPSPNRGYSPLHF. In DNA form, the CDR3 reads TGTGCCAGCAGTCCCAGCCCCAACAGGGGATATTCACCCCTCCACTTT. The full variable domain, its missing parts supplied by reference TRBV28 and TRBJ1-6, is DVKVTQSSRYLVKRTGEKVFLECVQDMDHENMFWYRQDPGLGLRLIYFSYDVKMKEKGDIPEGYSVSREKKERFSLILESASTNQTSMYLCASSPSPNRGYSPLHFGNGTRLTVT.

The chain links TRBV7-9 to TRBJ2-3, with 12 bases fitting TRBD1. V lost 5 bases to trimming and J lost 6 bases; unmatched junction nucleotides: 12. Germline CDR1 is SEHNR and CDR2 is FQNEAQ (reference sequence). The CDR3 spans 17 residues. Here the CDR3 reads CASSLKRDRGRRDTQYF. In nucleotides, the CDR3 is TGTGCCAGCAGCCTCAAACGGGACAGGGGGCGACGGGATACGCAGTATTTT. The full variable domain, in which reference TRBV7-9 and TRBJ2-3 provide the parts outside the CDR3, is DTGVSQNPRHKITKRGQNVTFRCDPISEHNRLYWYRQTLGQGPEFLTYFQNEAQLEKSRLLSDRFSAERPKGSFSTLEIQRTEQGDSAMYLCASSLKRDRGRRDTQYFGPGTRLTVL.

V usage is TRBV27 and J usage is TRBJ2-7; D may be TRBD1 (5 bases). Germline V lookup: CDR1 MNHEY, CDR2 SMNVEV (reference sequence). V was shortened by 2 bases and J by 6 bases, with 14 bases between the two germline ends. There are 14 residues in the CDR3. As DNA, the CDR3 is TGTGCCAGCAGTTTACAGAAGGGGATCGCCGAGCAGTACTTC. It yields the protein CASSLQKGIAEQYF.

The V and J genes are TRBV6-5 and TRBJ2-7; D perhaps matches TRBD2 (5 bases). V lost 8 bases and J lost 7, with 18 bases in between. Germline assignment: CDR1 MNHEY and CDR2 SVGAGI. The CDR3 is 13 amino acids. Written as DNA, the CDR3 is TGTGCCAGCCAGTATAGCCCACGAGGGGAGCAGTACTTC. Protein sequence: CASQYSPRGEQYF.

CDR3 sequence: CASSQPPGTEAFF. The CDR3 nucleotides read TGTGCCAGCAGCCAACCCCCGGGCACTGAAGCTTTCTTT. The chain has TRBV3-1 (or the pseudogene TRBV3-2) and TRBJ1-1; unclear D gene. CDR3 length: 13 residues. Between the trimmed V and J ends, which lost 2 bases and 4 bases, there was a span of 8 bases. Germline CDR1 LGHDT, CDR2 YNNKEL (reference sequence).

The CDR3 protein is CASNQGGYEQYF. CDR3 sequence (DNA): TGTGCCAGCAATCAGGGAGGCTACGAGCAGTACTTC. The rearrangement links TRBV6-6 to TRBJ2-7, with D possibly TRBD2 on 6 matching bases. The V and J ends lost 7 bases and 3 bases respectively, with 10 bases between them. This CDR3 is built from 12 residues. In germline, CDR1 is MNHNY, CDR2 SVGAGI (reference sequence).

This clone is a singleton in its sample. The genes are TRBV19 and TRBJ1-1; D is perhaps TRBD1 (5 bases). The CDR3 length is 14 residues. Per germline, CDR1 LNHDA and CDR2 SQIVND (reference sequence). The ends were cut back, 1 base at V and 4 bases at J, with 10 bases in the middle. The CDR3 coding sequence is TGTGCCAGTAGTATAGGTAGGGGTGGCACTGAAGCTTTCTTT. It translates to CASSIGRGGTEAFF.

The CDR3 DNA reads TGTGCCAGCAGCCCGGGGTGGCAGGAGCAGTACTTC. It translates to CASSPGWQEQYF. This rearrangement joins TRBV2 to TRBJ2-7; D is possibly TRBD2 (5 bases). V shed 6 bases and J shed 7 bases, with 13 bases lying between them. Germline V gives CDR1 SNHLY, CDR2 FYNNEI. The CDR3 contains 12 residues.

The gene calls are TRBV7-3 and TRBJ2-2; 14 positions agree with TRBD2. V lost 5 bases and J lost 6; bases outside the gene matches: 5. Germline V gives CDR1 SGHTA, CDR2 FQGTGA. The CDR3 is made up of 16 amino acids. As DNA, the CDR3 is TGTGCCAGCAGCCAACCGGGACTAGCGGGAGCCGGGGAGCTGTTTTTT. This encodes CASSQPGLAGAGELFF.

This sequence joins TRBV9 and TRBJ2-5; TRBD1 agrees at 8 bases. Germline V gene lookup returns CDR1 SGDLS and CDR2 YYNGEE. V shed 3 bases and J 4 bases; nucleotides not matched to a gene: 14. The CDR3 is 17 amino acids. In DNA, the CDR3 is TGTGCCAGCAGCGCCCACAGGGGGGTAGCGGCCCCAGAGACCCAGTACTTC. It encodes CASSAHRGVAAPETQYF.

The V and J genes are TRBV3-1 (or the pseudogene TRBV3-2) and TRBJ1-1; D is ambiguous. The germline V and J ends were trimmed by 1 base and 6 bases, with 12 bases remaining between them. The CDR3 spans 14 residues. Germline CDR1 is LGHDT and CDR2 is YNNKEL (reference sequence). The CDR3 DNA reads TGTGCCAGCAGCCAAGCCTCGCGTTACCCTGAAGCTTTCTTT. Encoded protein: CASSQASRYPEAFF.

The chain has TRBV6-5 and TRBJ1-6; no definite D call. CDR3 length equals 15 residues. V lost 3 bases and J lost 6, with 12 bases in between. Germline V CDR1 and CDR2: MNHEY, SVGAGI. The CDR3 loop is CASSYVPGSNSPLHF. CDR3 nucleotide sequence: TGTGCCAGCAGTTATGTTCCAGGAAGTAATTCACCCCTCCACTTT.

This clone is a singleton in its sample. This chain joins TRBV9 and TRBJ2-7, with 9 bases lining up with TRBD1. The CDR3 sequence is 14 residues long. Germline CDR1 and CDR2: SGDLS and YYNGEE. V was clipped by 3 bases and J by 4 bases; unmatched bases: 5. The CDR3 sequence: CASSAGDRAYEQYF. In DNA, the CDR3 is TGTGCCAGCAGCGCCGGGGACAGGGCGTACGAGCAGTACTTC.

This chain joins TRBV7-2 and TRBJ2-3, with D hard to call. Trimming stripped 4 bases from V and 3 bases from J, with 11 bases between. The CDR3 contains 14 residues. The V gene's germline CDR1 is SGHTA and CDR2 FQGNSA. The CDR3 reads CASSYRPGTDTQYF. CDR3 DNA sequence: TGTGCCAGCAGCTATAGACCCGGGACAGATACGCAGTATTTT.

Here the CDR3 reads CASKEGRDEQFF. CDR3 DNA: TGTGCCAGCAAGGAGGGGCGGGATGAGCAGTTCTTC. J is TRBJ2-1 and V is TRBV6-6; weak D call: TRBD2 (6 bases). The germline V gene has CDR1 MNHNY and CDR2 SVGAGI (reference sequence). V was pared by 7 bases and J by 8 bases, with 12 bases between. The CDR3 spans 12 residues.

The rearrangement uses TRBV3-1 (or the pseudogene TRBV3-2) and TRBJ1-5; unclear D gene. The germline CDR1 and CDR2 sequences are LGHDT and YNNKEL (reference sequence). This CDR3 contains 13 residues. The V end was cut by 3 bases, the J end by 5 bases, with 8 bases between. The CDR3 DNA is TGTGCCAGCAGCCACAGGTCTGATCAGCCCCAGCATTTT. It yields the protein CASSHRSDQPQHF.

The J gene is TRBJ2-7, the V gene TRBV19; no definite D call. The ends were cut back, 5 bases at V and 3 bases at J, with 8 bases in the middle. Per the germline V gene, CDR1 is LNHDA and CDR2 is SQIVND (reference sequence). This CDR3 is built from 12 residues. The CDR3 loop is CASSSSGYEQYF. The CDR3 DNA reads TGTGCCAGTAGTTCATCGGGCTACGAGCAGTACTTC.

V is TRBV7-2 and J is TRBJ2-2; the match to TRBD2 covers 7 bases. Germline CDR1 and CDR2: SGHTA and FQGNSA. The trim removed 1 base at V and 0 bases at J, leaving 2 bases unmatched. CDR3 length: 16 amino acids. DNA for the CDR3: TGTGCCAGCAGCTTAGAGGGGACTACGAACACCGGGGAGCTGTTTTTT. This translates into CASSLEGTTNTGELFF.

This chain joins TRBV15 and TRBJ2-6; 9 bases are shared with TRBD1. J lost 2 bases, V lost 3 bases, and 8 bases had no gene match. The CDR3 contains 18 residues. The germline V gene encodes CDR1 LNHNV and CDR2 YYDKDF (reference sequence). The CDR3 DNA reads TGTGCCACCAGCAGGGGACAGGGTTTTGGTCCTGGGGCCAACGTCCTGACTTTC. It is translated as CATSRGQGFGPGANVLTF.

The J gene is TRBJ2-2, the V gene TRBV5-6, with 7 bases that match TRBD1. Germline V gives CDR1 SGHDT, CDR2 YYEEEE. The V gene end was trimmed by 1 base and the J gene end by 5 bases; junction bases not matched to a gene: 5. CDR3 length: 15 amino acids. As DNA, the CDR3 is TGTGCCAGCAGCTTGCTTACAGGGGTAACCGGGGAGCTGTTTTTT. It translates to CASSLLTGVTGELFF.

The V call is TRBV27, the J call TRBJ2-1; tentatively, D is TRBD2 (6 bases). V dropped 8 bases and J dropped 6 bases, with 29 bases sitting between them. Germline CDR1 reads MNHEY; CDR2 reads SMNVEV (reference sequence). CDR3 length equals 18 residues. CDR3 bases: TGTGCCAGCTCGGACCGAGGGGCGCGGTGGGGGGAGGTCAATGAGCAGTTCTTC. Translation gives CASSDRGARWGEVNEQFF.

V gene TRBV12-3 or TRBV12-4 combines with J gene TRBJ2-5, with D perhaps TRBD2 (5 bases). CDR3 length: 12 residues. Trimming took off 8 bases at V and 1 base at J, with 8 bases between the two ends. The CDR3 DNA reads as TGTGCCAGCTCTCGGGGCCAAGAGACCCAGTACTTC. This codes for CASSRGQETQYF.

This sequence joins TRBV7-6 and TRBJ2-5; no definite D call. This CDR3 has 14 amino acids. The V end was cut by 3 bases, the J end by 4 bases, with 12 bases between. Per the germline V gene, CDR1 is SGHVS and CDR2 is FNYEAQ. CDR3 nucleotide sequence: TGTGCCAGCAGCTTTGGGCCAGGTGGAGAGACCCAGTACTTC. Residues: CASSFGPGGETQYF. The whole variable domain, filled in from reference TRBV7-6 and TRBJ2-5, reads GAGVSQSPRYKVTKRGQDVALRCDPISGHVSLYWYRQALGQGPEFLTYFNYEAQQDKSGLPNDRFSAERPEGSISTLTIQRTEQRDSAMYRCASSFGPGGETQYFGPGTRLLVL.

This chain uses TRBV7-2 with TRBJ2-7, with 10 nucleotides matching TRBD2. The trim removed 5 bases at V and 2 bases at J, leaving 6 bases unmatched. The CDR3 is made up of 15 amino acids. The germline V gene encodes CDR1 SGHTA and CDR2 FQGNSA. The CDR3 DNA reads TGTGCCAGCAGCCTTCGGACTAGCGGACCCTACGAGCAGTACTTC. It is translated as CASSLRTSGPYEQYF.